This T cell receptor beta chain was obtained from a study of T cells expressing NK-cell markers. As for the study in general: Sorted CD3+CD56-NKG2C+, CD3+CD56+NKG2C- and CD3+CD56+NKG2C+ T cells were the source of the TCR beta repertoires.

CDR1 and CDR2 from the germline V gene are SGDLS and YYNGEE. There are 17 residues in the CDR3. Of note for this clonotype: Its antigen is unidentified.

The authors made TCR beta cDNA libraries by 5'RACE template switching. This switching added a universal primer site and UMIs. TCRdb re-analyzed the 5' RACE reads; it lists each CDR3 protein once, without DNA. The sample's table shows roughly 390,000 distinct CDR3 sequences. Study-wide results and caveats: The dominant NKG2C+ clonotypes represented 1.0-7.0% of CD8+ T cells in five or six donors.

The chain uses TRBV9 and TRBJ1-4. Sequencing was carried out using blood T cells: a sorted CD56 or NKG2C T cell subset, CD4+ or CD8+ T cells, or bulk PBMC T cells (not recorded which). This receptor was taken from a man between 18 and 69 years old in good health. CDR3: CASSPRSLKTSIEKLFF.